The entry below describes one T cell receptor (beta chain). V lost 3 bases and J lost 3, with 12 bases in between. The germline V gene has CDR1 MNHEY and CDR2 SMNVEV (reference sequence). This CDR3 is built from 15 residues. Donors, healthy HIV-negative adults, lacked recent acute infections or vaccinations. Genomic DNA for unsorted samples, which was extracted with the QIAamp DNA Blood Mini kit, came from approximately 90 million PBMCs. These data are taken from a study of shared clonotypes between healthy human individuals. TCRdb's table, derived via immunoSEQ multiplex PCR, lists solely in-frame clones and lacks some. The data contain hundreds of thousands of clones, around three quarters of them seen just once; the ten biggest clones take up around 12%.

Sequencing input: PBMCs. The chain is built from TRBV27 and TRBJ2-1; D is unclear. The sequence was collected from a woman aged 40-49 years in good health. Some clones in this sample may be carry-over from other donors' samples. CDR3 sequence (DNA): TGTGCCAGCAGTTTTCGTCTAGGAATCTACAATGAGCAGTTCTTC. It yields the protein CASSFRLGIYNEQFF.